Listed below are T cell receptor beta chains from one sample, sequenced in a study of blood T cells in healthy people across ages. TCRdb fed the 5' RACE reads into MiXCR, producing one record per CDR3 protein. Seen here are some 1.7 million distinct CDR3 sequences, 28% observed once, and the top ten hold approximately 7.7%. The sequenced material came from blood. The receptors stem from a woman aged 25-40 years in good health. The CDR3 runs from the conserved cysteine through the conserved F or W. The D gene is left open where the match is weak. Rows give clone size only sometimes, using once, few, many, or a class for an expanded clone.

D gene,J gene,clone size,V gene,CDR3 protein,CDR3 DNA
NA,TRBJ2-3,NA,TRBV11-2,CASSLRQDTDTQYF,TGTGCCAGCAGCTTACGCCAGGACACAGATACGCAGTATTTT
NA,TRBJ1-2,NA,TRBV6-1,CASSGGMWGAYGYTF,TGTGCCAGCAGTGGAGGGATGTGGGGAGCCTATGGCTACACCTTC
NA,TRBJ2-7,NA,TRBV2,CASSESAGTTYEQYF,TGTGCCAGCAGTGAGTCAGCAGGGACCACCTACGAGCAGTACTTC
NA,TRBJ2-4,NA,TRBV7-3,CASSPGLGNIQYF,TGTGCCAGCAGCCCTGGGCTCGGGAACATTCAGTACTTC
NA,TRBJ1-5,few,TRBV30,CAWSSGRAQPQHF,TGTGCCTGGAGTTCAGGCAGGGCACAGCCCCAGCATTTT
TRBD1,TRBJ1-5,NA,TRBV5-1,CASSLGDRANQPQHF,TGCGCCAGCAGCTTGGGGGACAGGGCCAATCAGCCCCAGCATTTT
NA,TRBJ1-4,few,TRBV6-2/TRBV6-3,CASSGNERKLFF,TGTGCCAGCAGTGGCAACGAGCGGAAACTGTTTTTT
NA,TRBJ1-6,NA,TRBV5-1,CASSLSTGSEYSPLHF,TGCGCCAGCAGCTTGTCTACCGGGTCAGAGTATTCACCCCTCCACTTT
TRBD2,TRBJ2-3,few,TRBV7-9,CASSFVTSADTRYF,TGTGCCAGCAGTTTTGTGACTAGCGCAGATACGCGGTATTTT
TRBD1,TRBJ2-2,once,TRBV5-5,CASRRDRVIGERFF,TGTGCCAGCAGACGGGACAGGGTAATCGGGGAGCGGTTTTTT
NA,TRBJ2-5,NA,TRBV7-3,CASSPTPGPAVETQYF,TGTGCCAGCAGCCCCACCCCGGGACCAGCAGTAGAGACCCAGTACTTC
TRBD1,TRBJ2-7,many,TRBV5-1,CASSLEGQGAYEQYF,TGCGCCAGCAGCTTGGAGGGACAGGGGGCATACGAGCAGTACTTC
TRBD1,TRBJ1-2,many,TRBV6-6,CASEAGQLNYGYTF,TGTGCCAGCGAAGCGGGACAGCTTAACTATGGCTACACCTTC
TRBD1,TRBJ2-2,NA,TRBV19,CASSVHRGNTGELFF,TGTGCCAGTAGTGTCCACAGGGGGAACACCGGGGAGCTGTTTTTT
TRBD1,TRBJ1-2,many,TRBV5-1,CASSLPGQGADGYTF,TGCGCCAGCAGCTTACCGGGACAGGGGGCCGATGGCTACACCTTC
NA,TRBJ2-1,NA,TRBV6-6,CASSYSNGVVSEQFF,TGTGCCAGCAGTTACTCGAATGGGGTGGTTAGTGAGCAGTTCTTC
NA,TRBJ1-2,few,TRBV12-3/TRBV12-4,CASMVGGGYTF,TGTGCCAGCATGGTGGGGGGCGGCTACACCTTC
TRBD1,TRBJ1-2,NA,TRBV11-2,CASSSNRGRVYGYTF,TGTGCCAGCAGCTCGAACAGGGGGCGAGTCTATGGCTACACCTTC
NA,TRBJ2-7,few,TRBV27,CASSPLGGRYEQYF,TGTGCCAGCAGCCCACTCGGGGGACGCTACGAGCAGTACTTC
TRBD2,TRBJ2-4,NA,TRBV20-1,CSAIARGDSYNEQYF,TGCAGTGCTATCGCGCGGGGGGACTCCTACAATGAGCAGTACTTC
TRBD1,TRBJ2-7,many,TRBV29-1,CSVCGTGDSYEQYF,TGCAGCGTTTGTGGGACAGGTGATTCCTACGAGCAGTACTTC
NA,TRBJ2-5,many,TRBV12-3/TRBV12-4,CASSFGAAETQYF,TGTGCCAGCAGTTTTGGGGCGGCAGAGACCCAGTACTTC
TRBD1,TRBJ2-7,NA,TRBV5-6,CASSRTSRQGRHEQYF,TGTGCCAGCAGCCGGACGTCCCGACAGGGGAGGCACGAGCAGTACTTC
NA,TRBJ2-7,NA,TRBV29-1,CSARKDCEQYF,TGCAGCGCCAGAAAGGACTGCGAGCAGTACTTC
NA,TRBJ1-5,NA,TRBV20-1,CSARDPRSNQPQHF,TGCAGTGCTAGAGATCCCAGGAGCAATCAGCCCCAGCATTTT
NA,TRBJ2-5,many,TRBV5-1,CASSLAGQYQETQYF,TGTGCCAGCAGCTTAGCCGGACAGTACCAAGAGACCCAGTACTTC
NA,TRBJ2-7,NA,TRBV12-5,CASGRGTTYEQYF,TGTGCTAGTGGCCGAGGGACCACCTACGAGCAGTACTTC
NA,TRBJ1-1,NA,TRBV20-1,CSARDQGITEAFF,TGCAGTGCTAGAGATCAAGGTATTACTGAAGCTTTCTTT
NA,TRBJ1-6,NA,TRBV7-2,CASSSRIDNSPLHF,TGTGCCAGCAGCTCCCGGATTGATAATTCACCCCTCCACTTT
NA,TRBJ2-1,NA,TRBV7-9,CASSSRQGQFF,TGTGCCAGCAGCTCCCGGCAGGGGCAGTTCTTC